This paragraph covers one TCR beta chain sequence. This sample stems from a study of blood T cell repertoires in COVID-19. Method: immunoSEQ multiplex PCR; TCRdb's copy keeps in-frame clones and lacks some. The sample contains about 120,000 clones, approximately 90% of which appear only once. This TCR was sampled from a man between 35 and 55 years old with acute or convalescent COVID-19. Specimen: peripheral blood.

CDR3 bases: TGTGCCGCGGGGAGCAGACTTGAAAAACTGTTTTTT. Residues: CAAGSRLEKLFF. V usage is TRBV19 and J usage is TRBJ1-4; D is unresolved. CDR1 is LNHDA, CDR2 SQIVND, per germline (reference sequence). This CDR3 region has 12 residues. The V end was cut by 11 bases, the J end by 7 bases, with 14 bases between.